The rows below give T cell receptor beta chains drawn from one sample of a study of cytomegalovirus exposure and HLA in healthy donors. The data were produced by immunoSEQ multiplex PCR, yet TCRdb's version contains in-frame clones alone and is incomplete. The sample has over 130,000 clones, 70% to 80% seen once; the top ten hold about 4%. Source material: PBMCs. Receptor source: a human donor in good health. Both conserved end residues are part of each CDR3. D genes are given only for firm matches. Size tells how often a clone was seen (once, few, many) or the class of an expanded clone, and some rows leave it out.

D gene,V gene,J gene,clone size,CDR3 DNA,CDR3 protein
TRBD1,TRBV2,TRBJ2-1,once,TGTGCCAGCATTAAACCCGGGACAGCCTACAATGAGCAGTTCTTC,CASIKPGTAYNEQFF
-,TRBV11-2,TRBJ1-1,-,TGTGCCAGCAGCTTAGACCCGGGTCCAACTGAAGCTTTCTTT,CASSLDPGPTEAFF
TRBD1,TRBV5-1,TRBJ1-2,-,TGCGCCAGCAGGCCAGGAACACAGGGGAGGTATGGCTACACCTTC,CASRPGTQGRYGYTF
TRBD2,TRBV10-3,TRBJ2-3,-,TGTGCCATCAGATCCACTAGCGGGAAAGATACGCAGTATTTT,CAIRSTSGKDTQYF
TRBD2,TRBV28,TRBJ2-7,-,TGTGCCAGCAGGTCACTAGCGGTAAACTACGAGCAGTACTTC,CASRSLAVNYEQYF
-,TRBV28,TRBJ2-7,-,TGTGCCAGCAAGCCCGTCATAGACAGCATTTCCTACGAGCAGTACTTC,CASKPVIDSISYEQYF
TRBD2,TRBV15,TRBJ2-5,-,TGTGCCACCAGCAGAGAACTAGCGGGAGACATTCAAGAGACCCAGTACTTC,CATSRELAGDIQETQYF
TRBD2,TRBV9,TRBJ2-3,-,TGTGCCAGCAGCTGGGAGGGAAGTACAGATACGCAGTATTTT,CASSWEGSTDTQYF
-,TRBV28,TRBJ1-5,-,TGTGCCAGCAGTTTCACAGAAGACAATCAGCCCCAGCATTTT,CASSFTEDNQPQHF
TRBD1,TRBV6-5,TRBJ1-4,-,TGTGCCAGCAGTTACTCGACAGGGTTAAGTAAAAAACTGTTTTTT,CASSYSTGLSKKLFF
-,TRBV27,TRBJ2-2,-,TGTGCCAGCCTCCCGGACACCACTTACACCGGGGAGCTGTTTTTT,CASLPDTTYTGELFF
-,TRBV6-1,TRBJ2-1,-,TGTGCCAGCAGTGAGTCGCAGGGGCCGCCCAGGGGCTACAATGAGCAGTTCTTC,CASSESQGPPRGYNEQFF
TRBD1,TRBV5-5,TRBJ1-5,-,TGTGCCAGCAGCTCCGGACAGGACGATCAGCCCCAGCATTTT,CASSSGQDDQPQHF
-,TRBV7-6,TRBJ1-1,-,TGTGCCAGCAGCTTAGGAGGGCCGTTGAACACTGAAGCTTTCTTT,CASSLGGPLNTEAFF
TRBD1,TRBV6-6,TRBJ2-7,once,TGTGCCAGCAGTTACTCTCCGGGGACAGGGTCCGAGCAGTACTTC,CASSYSPGTGSEQYF
TRBD1,TRBV27,TRBJ2-7,-,TGTGCCAGCAGTTCTCTATCAACGGACAGGGGCGACTACGAGCAGTACTTC,CASSSLSTDRGDYEQYF
TRBD2,TRBV28,TRBJ2-7,-,TGTGCCAGCAGTTTGTTGGGACTAGCGGAGTTTTCCTACGAGCAGTACTTC,CASSLLGLAEFSYEQYF
-,TRBV30,TRBJ2-3,-,TGTGCCTGGAGTGTACGCGGGAAGTTGGGCACAGATACGCAGTATTTT,CAWSVRGKLGTDTQYF
-,TRBV5-1,TRBJ2-2,-,TGCGCCAGCAGCTTGGAAGGACAGAACACCGGGGAGCTGTTTTTT,CASSLEGQNTGELFF
-,TRBV7-9,TRBJ2-2,few,TGTGCCAGCAGCTTCCCAAGGGGCAGAGCGAACACCGGGGAGCTGTTTTTT,CASSFPRGRANTGELFF
-,TRBV7-8,TRBJ2-7,-,TGTGCCAGCAGCTGGTTGATTGGGGCGGAAGAGCAGTACTTC,CASSWLIGAEEQYF
TRBD1,TRBV15,TRBJ1-5,-,TGTGCCACCAGCAGTCAGTACAGGGGAAACAATCAGCCCCAGCATTTT,CATSSQYRGNNQPQHF
TRBD1,TRBV5-1,TRBJ1-4,-,TGCGCCAGCAGCTTGGAGGGACCGACAGGGACTAATGAAAAACTGTTTTTT,CASSLEGPTGTNEKLFF
-,TRBV11-3,TRBJ2-7,-,TGTGCCAGCAGCTACGGGGGAGAAAGGGTCTACGAGCAGTACTTC,CASSYGGERVYEQYF